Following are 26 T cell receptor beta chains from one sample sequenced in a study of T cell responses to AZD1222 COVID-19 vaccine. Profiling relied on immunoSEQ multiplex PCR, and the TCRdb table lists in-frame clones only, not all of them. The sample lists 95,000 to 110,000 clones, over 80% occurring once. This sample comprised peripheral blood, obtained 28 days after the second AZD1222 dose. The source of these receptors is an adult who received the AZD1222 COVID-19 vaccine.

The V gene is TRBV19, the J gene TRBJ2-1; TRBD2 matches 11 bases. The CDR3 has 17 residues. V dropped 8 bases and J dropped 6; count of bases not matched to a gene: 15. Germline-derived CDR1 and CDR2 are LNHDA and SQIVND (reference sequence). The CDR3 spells CASVGPRLAGRSNEQFF. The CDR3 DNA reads TGTGCCAGTGTAGGCCCAAGACTAGCGGGACGTAGCAATGAGCAGTTCTTC.

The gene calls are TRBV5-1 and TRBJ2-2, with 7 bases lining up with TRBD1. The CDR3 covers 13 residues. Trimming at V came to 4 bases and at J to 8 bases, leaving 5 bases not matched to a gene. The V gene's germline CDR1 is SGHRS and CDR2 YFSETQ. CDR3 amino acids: CASSPDRKGELFF. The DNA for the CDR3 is TGCGCCAGCAGCCCGGACAGGAAAGGGGAGCTGTTTTTT.

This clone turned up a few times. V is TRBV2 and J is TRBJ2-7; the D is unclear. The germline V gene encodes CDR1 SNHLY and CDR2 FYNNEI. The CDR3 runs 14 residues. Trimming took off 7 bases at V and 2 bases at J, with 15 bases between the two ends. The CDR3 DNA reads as TGTGCCAGCACCGAAATCCTGGACGCCTACGAGCAGTACTTC. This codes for CASTEILDAYEQYF.

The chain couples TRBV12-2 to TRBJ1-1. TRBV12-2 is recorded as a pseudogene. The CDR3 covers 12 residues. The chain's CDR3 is CASRLFKNGAFF. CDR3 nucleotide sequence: TGTGCAAGTCGGCTTTTTAAAAACGGAGCTTTCTTT.

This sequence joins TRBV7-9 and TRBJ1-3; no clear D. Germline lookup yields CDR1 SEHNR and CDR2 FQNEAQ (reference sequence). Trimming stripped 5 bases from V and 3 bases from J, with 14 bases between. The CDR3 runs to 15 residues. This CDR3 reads CASSPFSLVGNTIYF. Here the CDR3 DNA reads TGTGCCAGCAGCCCCTTTAGTCTCGTTGGAAACACCATATATTTT. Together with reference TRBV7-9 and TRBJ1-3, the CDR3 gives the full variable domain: DTGVSQNPRHKITKRGQNVTFRCDPISEHNRLYWYRQTLGQGPEFLTYFQNEAQLEKSRLLSDRFSAERPKGSFSTLEIQRTEQGDSAMYLCASSPFSLVGNTIYFGEGSWLTVV.

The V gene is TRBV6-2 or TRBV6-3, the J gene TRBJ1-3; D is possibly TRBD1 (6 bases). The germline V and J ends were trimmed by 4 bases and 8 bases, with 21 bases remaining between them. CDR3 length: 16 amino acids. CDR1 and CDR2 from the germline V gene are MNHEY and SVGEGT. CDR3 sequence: CASSSLPGTREDTIYF. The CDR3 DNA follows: TGTGCCAGCAGTTCTCTGCCCGGGACAAGGGAGGACACCATATATTTT.

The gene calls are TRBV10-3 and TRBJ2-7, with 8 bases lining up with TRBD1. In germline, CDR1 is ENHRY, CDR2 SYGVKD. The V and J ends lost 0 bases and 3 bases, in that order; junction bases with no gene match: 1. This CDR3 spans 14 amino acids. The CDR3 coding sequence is TGTGCCATCAGTGAGTCCACAGGGGGCTACGAGCAGTACTTC. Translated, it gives CAISESTGGYEQYF.

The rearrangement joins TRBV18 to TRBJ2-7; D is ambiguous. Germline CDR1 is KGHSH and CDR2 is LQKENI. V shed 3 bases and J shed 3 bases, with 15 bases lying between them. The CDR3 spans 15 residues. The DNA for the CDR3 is TGTGCCAGCTCACCGTCCGAGACAACAATCTACGAGCAGTACTTC. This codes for CASSPSETTIYEQYF.

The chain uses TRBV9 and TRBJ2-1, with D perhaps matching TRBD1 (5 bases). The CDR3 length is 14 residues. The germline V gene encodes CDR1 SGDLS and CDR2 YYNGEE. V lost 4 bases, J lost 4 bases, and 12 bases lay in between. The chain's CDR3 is CASSSLRGYNEQFF. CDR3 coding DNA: TGTGCCAGCAGCTCCCTTAGGGGTTACAATGAGCAGTTCTTC. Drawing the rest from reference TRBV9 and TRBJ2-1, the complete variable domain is DSGVTQTPKHLITATGQRVTLRCSPRSGDLSVYWYQQSLDQGLQFLIQYYNGEERAKGNILERFSAQQFPDLHSELNLSSLELGDSALYFCASSSLRGYNEQFFGPGTRLTVL.

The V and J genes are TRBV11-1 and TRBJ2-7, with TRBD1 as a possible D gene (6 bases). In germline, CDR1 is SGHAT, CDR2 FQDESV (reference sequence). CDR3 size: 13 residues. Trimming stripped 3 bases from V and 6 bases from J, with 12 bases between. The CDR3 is CASSFRGQVEQYF. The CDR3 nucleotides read TGTGCCAGCAGCTTCAGGGGCCAGGTCGAGCAGTACTTC.

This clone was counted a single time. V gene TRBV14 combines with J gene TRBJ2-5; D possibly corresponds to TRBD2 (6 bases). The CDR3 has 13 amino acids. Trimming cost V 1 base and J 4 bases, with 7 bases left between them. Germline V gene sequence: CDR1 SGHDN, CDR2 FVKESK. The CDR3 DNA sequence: TGTGCCAGCAGCCAAGTCGGGGGAGAGACCCAGTACTTC. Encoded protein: CASSQVGGETQYF.

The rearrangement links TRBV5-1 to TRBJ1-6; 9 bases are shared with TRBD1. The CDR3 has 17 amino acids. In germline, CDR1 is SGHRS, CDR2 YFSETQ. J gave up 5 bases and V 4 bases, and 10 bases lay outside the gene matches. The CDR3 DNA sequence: TGCGCCAGCAGCCCGGAGGGACAGGGATGGCATAATTCACCCCTCCACTTT. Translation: CASSPEGQGWHNSPLHF.

This CDR3 reads CASSRDSEQPQHF. The CDR3 region has the DNA TGTGCCAGCAGCCGGGACTCCGAGCAGCCCCAGCATTTT. The chain carries TRBV5-6 and TRBJ1-5; a possible D gene is TRBD1 (5 bases). The CDR3 is made up of 13 amino acids. The V gene's germline CDR1 is SGHDT and CDR2 YYEEEE. Trimming cost V 4 bases and J 7 bases, with 12 bases left between them.

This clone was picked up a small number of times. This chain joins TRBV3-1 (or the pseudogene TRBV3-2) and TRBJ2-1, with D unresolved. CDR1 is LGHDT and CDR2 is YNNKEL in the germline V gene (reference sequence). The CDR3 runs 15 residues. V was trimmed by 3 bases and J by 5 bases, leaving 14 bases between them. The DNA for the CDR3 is TGTGCCAGCAGCCAGACTCCTACGGACCACAATGAGCAGTTCTTC. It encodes CASSQTPTDHNEQFF.

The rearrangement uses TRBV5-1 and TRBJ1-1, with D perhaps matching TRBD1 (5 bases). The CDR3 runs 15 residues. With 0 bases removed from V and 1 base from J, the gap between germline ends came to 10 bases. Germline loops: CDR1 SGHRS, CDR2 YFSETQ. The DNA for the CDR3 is TGCGCCAGCAGCTTGGCGGGGAGGGGGAACACTGAAGCTTTCTTT. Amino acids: CASSLAGRGNTEAFF.

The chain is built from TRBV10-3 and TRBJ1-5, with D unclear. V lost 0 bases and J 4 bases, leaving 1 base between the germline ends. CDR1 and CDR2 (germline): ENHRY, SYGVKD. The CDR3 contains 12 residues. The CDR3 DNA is TGTGCCATCAGTGAGTCTAATCAGCCCCAGCATTTT. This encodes CAISESNQPQHF.

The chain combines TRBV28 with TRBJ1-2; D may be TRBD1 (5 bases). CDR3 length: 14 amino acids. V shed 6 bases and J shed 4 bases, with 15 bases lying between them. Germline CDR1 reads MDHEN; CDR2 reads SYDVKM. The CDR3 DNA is TGTGCCAGCAGACCTACCCGGGGGGGCTATGGCTACACCTTC. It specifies CASRPTRGGYGYTF.

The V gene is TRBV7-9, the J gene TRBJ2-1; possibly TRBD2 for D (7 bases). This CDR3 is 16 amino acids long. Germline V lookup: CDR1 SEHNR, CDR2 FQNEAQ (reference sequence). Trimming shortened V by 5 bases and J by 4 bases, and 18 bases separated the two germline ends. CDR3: CASSTLGGGQYNEQFF. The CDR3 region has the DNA TGTGCCAGCAGCACATTGGGAGGGGGGCAGTACAATGAGCAGTTCTTC.

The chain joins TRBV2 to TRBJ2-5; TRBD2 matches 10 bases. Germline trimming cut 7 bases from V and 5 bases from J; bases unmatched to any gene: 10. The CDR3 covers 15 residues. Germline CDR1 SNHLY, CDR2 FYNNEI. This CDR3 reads CASTALAGVLETQYF. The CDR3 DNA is TGTGCCAGCACGGCTCTAGCGGGAGTTCTGGAGACCCAGTACTTC.

CDR3 DNA sequence: TGTGCCAGCAGCTTAGTTGGGCAGGCCCTTCAGTACTTC. Translated: CASSLVGQALQYF. This chain uses TRBV7-2 with TRBJ2-4; no clear D gene. The germline gives CDR1 SGHTA, CDR2 FQGNSA. V lost 1 base and J 11 bases, leaving 12 bases between the germline ends. The CDR3 loop spans 13 amino acids.

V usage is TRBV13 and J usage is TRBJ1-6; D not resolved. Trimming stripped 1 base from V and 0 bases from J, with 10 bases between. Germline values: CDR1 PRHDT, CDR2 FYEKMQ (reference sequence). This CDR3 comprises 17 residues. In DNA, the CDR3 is TGTGCCAGCAGCTTAGTTTCCCAGAGCTCCTATAATTCACCCCTCCACTTT. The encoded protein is CASSLVSQSSYNSPLHF.

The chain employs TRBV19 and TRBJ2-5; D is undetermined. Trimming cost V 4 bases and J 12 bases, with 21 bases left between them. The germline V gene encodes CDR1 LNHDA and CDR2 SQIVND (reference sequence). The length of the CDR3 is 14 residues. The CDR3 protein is CASSTSSSVSYKYF. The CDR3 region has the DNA TGTGCCAGTAGTACATCTTCGTCCGTCTCCTATAAGTACTTC.

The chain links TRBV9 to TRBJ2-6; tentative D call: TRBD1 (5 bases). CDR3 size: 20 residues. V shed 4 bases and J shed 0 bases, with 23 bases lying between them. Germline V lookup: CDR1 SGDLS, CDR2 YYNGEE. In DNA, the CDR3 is TGTGCCAGCAGCTCAGGGAAAGTCGACAGCCTATACTCTGGGGCCAACGTCCTGACTTTC. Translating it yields CASSSGKVDSLYSGANVLTF.

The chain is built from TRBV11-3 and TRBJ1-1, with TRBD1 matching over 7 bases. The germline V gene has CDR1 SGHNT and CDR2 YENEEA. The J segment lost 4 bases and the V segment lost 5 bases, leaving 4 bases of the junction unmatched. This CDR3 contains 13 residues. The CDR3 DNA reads TGTGCCAGCAGCGCTCAGGGGGGCACTGAAGCTTTCTTT. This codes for CASSAQGGTEAFF.

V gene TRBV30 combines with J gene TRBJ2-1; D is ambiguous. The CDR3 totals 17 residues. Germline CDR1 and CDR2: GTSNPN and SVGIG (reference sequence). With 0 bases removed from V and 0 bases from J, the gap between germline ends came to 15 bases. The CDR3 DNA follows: TGTGCCTGGAGTGTACCCCCGATCAAGAGCTCCTACAATGAGCAGTTCTTC. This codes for CAWSVPPIKSSYNEQFF.

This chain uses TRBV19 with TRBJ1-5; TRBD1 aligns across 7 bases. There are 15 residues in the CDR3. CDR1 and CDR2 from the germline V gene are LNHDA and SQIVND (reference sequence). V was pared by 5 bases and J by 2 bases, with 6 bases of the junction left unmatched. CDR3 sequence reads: CASSQGDYGNQPQHF. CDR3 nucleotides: TGTGCCAGTAGTCAGGGGGACTACGGCAATCAGCCCCAGCATTTT.